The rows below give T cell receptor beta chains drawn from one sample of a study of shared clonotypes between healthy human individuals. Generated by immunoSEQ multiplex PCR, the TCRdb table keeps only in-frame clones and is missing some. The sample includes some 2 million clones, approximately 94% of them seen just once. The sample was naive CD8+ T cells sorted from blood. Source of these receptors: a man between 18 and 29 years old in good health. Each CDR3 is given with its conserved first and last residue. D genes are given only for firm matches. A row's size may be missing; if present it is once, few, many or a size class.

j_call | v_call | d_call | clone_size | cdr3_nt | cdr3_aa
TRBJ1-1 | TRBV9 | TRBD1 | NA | TGTGCCAGCAGCCCATCAGGGGGGGCTAACACTGAAGCTTTCTTT | CASSPSGGANTEAFF
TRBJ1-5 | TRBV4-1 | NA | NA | TGCGCCAGCAGCCCCCGGGGGCCGAATCAGCCCCAGCATTTT | CASSPRGPNQPQHF
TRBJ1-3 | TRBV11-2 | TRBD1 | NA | TGTGCCAGCAGCTTAGCTCCGCGGACAGGGGGCTCCTCTGGAAACACCATATATTTT | CASSLAPRTGGSSGNTIYF
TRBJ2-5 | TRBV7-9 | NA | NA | TGTGCCAGCAGCCCCTTATATGGACCAGAGACCCAGTACTTC | CASSPLYGPETQYF
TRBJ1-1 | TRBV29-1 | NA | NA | TGCAGCGTTGTCACCGGACCTTACGTAGCTTTCTTT | CSVVTGPYVAFF
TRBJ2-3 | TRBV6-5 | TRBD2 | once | TGTGCCAGCAGCCGTAGCGGGGGATCCACAGATACGCAGTATTTT | CASSRSGGSTDTQYF
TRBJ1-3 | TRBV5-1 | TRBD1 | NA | TGCGCCAGCAGCCCGGACAGGGGATGGTCTGGAAACACCATATATTTT | CASSPDRGWSGNTIYF
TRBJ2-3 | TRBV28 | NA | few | TGTGCCAGCAGTTCGCTGACCGGGGCGGATCATACGCAGTATTTT | CASSSLTGADHTQYF
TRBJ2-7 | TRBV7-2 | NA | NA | TGTGCCAGCAGCTTACCGGACGGAGCCTACGAGCAGTACTTC | CASSLPDGAYEQYF
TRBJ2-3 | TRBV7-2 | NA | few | TGTGCCAGCAGCTTAGAGGGTACCACGGATACGCAGTATTTT | CASSLEGTTDTQYF
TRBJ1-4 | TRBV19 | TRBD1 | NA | TGTGCCAGTACCTCATGGGACAGTAATGAAAAACTGTTTTTT | CASTSWDSNEKLFF
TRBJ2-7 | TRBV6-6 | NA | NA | TGCGCCAGCAGTTACTCGGTGGCCTCCCAAATCTACGAGCAGTACTTC | CASSYSVASQIYEQYF
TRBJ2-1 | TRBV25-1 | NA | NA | TGTGCCAGCAGTGAATATCCGGTGAAGCAGTTCTTC | CASSEYPVKQFF
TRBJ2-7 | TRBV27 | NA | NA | TGTGCCAGCAGTCCGGGACACGGCGGGATTTACGAGCAGTACTTC | CASSPGHGGIYEQYF
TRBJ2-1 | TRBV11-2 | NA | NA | TGTGCCAGCAGCTTAGGTCATGAGCAGTTCTTC | CASSLGHEQFF
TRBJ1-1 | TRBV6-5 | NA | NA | TGTGCCAGCAGTTACTCGACGGGGGAAGCTTTCTTT | CASSYSTGEAFF
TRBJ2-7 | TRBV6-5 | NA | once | TGTGCCAGCAGTTATCTTGCGGACACCTCCTACGAGCAGTACTTC | CASSYLADTSYEQYF
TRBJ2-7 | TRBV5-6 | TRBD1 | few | TGTGCCAGCAGCTTGGGAGACAGGGCCTACGAGCAGTACTTC | CASSLGDRAYEQYF
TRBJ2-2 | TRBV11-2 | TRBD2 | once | TGTGCCAGCAGCCCAGGACTTGGTCCAGCGGGGGCCACCGGGGAGCTGTTTTTT | CASSPGLGPAGATGELFF
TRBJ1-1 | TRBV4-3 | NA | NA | TGCGCCAGCAGCCAAGACCGATCGCGGGGGACTGAAGCTTTCTTT | CASSQDRSRGTEAFF
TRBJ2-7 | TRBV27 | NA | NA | TGTGCCAGCAGTTACAGGGAACCCTACGAGCAGTACTTC | CASSYREPYEQYF
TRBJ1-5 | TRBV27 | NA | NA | TGTGCCAGCAGCCTCGCGGCGGTTTATAGCAATCAGCCCCAGCATTTT | CASSLAAVYSNQPQHF
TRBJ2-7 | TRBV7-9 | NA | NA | TGTGCCAGCAGCCTTGGAGAGGCGGTCTTCGACGAGCAGTACTTC | CASSLGEAVFDEQYF
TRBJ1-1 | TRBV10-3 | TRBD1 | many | TGTGCCATCAAATCGATCCGTAAGGGACAGATTGAAGCTTTCTTT | CAIKSIRKGQIEAFF
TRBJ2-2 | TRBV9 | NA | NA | TGTGCCAGCAGCGTAGCTACGGGGTCCGGGGAGCTGTTTTTT | CASSVATGSGELFF
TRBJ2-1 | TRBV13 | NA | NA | TGTGCCAGCAGCTCCGTTCCCCTTCCCGACAATGAGCAGTTCTTC | CASSSVPLPDNEQFF
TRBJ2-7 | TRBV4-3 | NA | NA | TGCGCCAGCAGCCAAGCCCGGGACTACGAGCAGTACTTC | CASSQARDYEQYF